These 29 T cell receptor beta chains came from one sample sequenced in a study of control samples from healthy donors and cancer patients. Profiled with immunoSEQ multiplex PCR; TCRdb holds only in-frame clones, not every one. The top ten clones hold about 7.6% of a sample with approximately 140,000 clones, around 90% of them seen once. The sequencing sample was made of blood. Source of these receptors: a man between 18 and 29 years old in good health.

The genes are TRBV5-6 and TRBJ2-7; a possible D gene is TRBD2 (5 bases). The CDR3 covers 13 residues. The V gene's germline CDR1 is SGHDT and CDR2 YYEEEE. Trimming took 5 bases from V and 0 from J, leaving 9 bases between them. CDR3 sequence (DNA): TGTGCCAGCAGTTGGGGAGCCTCCTACGAGCAGTACTTC. Protein: CASSWGASYEQYF.

The chain joins TRBV5-1 to TRBJ1-1; D call uncertain. Per the germline V gene, CDR1 is SGHRS and CDR2 is YFSETQ. Trimming stripped 3 bases from V and 0 bases from J, with 12 bases between. This CDR3 has 15 residues. CDR3 nucleotide sequence: TGCGCCAGCAGCTCCCAGGTCCTCATGAACACTGAAGCTTTCTTT. Translating gives CASSSQVLMNTEAFF.

J is TRBJ2-3 and V is TRBV29-1; TRBD1 agrees at 8 bases. CDR3 length: 15 amino acids. V lost 5 bases to trimming and J lost 4 bases; unmatched junction nucleotides: 11. The germline CDR1 and CDR2 sequences are SQVTM and ANQGSEA. CDR3 coding DNA: TGCAGCGTTTTAAACCGGGACAGGTGGTCAGATACGCAGTATTTT. Amino acids: CSVLNRDRWSDTQYF.

V gene TRBV29-1 combines with J gene TRBJ2-1, with 8 bases identical to TRBD2. Losses at the gene ends were 3 bases for V and 7 bases for J; bases not matched to a gene: 14. Germline-derived CDR1 and CDR2 are SQVTM and ANQGSEA. The CDR3 covers 16 residues. The CDR3 here is CSVEHTRGLAQNEQFF. CDR3 in DNA: TGCAGCGTTGAGCACACTAGAGGACTAGCTCAGAATGAGCAGTTCTTC.

The chain employs TRBV10-2 and TRBJ2-7; no definite D call. Germline CDR1 WSHSY, CDR2 SAAADI. The CDR3 has 13 amino acids. With 3 bases removed from V and 0 bases from J, the gap between germline ends came to 6 bases. CDR3 protein: CASSDRNSYEQYF. CDR3 nucleotides: TGCGCCAGCAGTGACAGGAACTCCTACGAGCAGTACTTC.

V and J are TRBV10-3 and TRBJ2-1; 8 nucleotides match TRBD2. Germline CDR1 and CDR2: ENHRY and SYGVKD. The J segment lost 3 bases and the V segment lost 2 bases, leaving 0 bases of the junction unmatched. This CDR3 region has 14 residues. The CDR3 DNA reads as TGTGCCATCAGTGAGCGGGGGGGCTACAATGAGCAGTTCTTC. It codes for CAISERGGYNEQFF.

The chain uses TRBV6-5 and TRBJ2-3, with D uncertain. Trimming removed 8 bases from V and 3 bases from J, with 12 bases in between. Germline CDR1 and CDR2: MNHEY and SVGAGI. The CDR3 runs 13 residues. This chain's CDR3 is CASEGWRTDTQYF. Written as DNA, the CDR3 is TGTGCCAGCGAAGGGTGGAGAACAGATACGCAGTATTTT.

The chain has TRBV7-2 and TRBJ2-3, with TRBD1 matching over 7 bases. The CDR3 covers 15 residues. V lost 5 bases to trimming and J lost 2 bases; unmatched junction nucleotides: 7. The germline V gene has CDR1 SGHTA and CDR2 FQGNSA. CDR3 residues: CASSGWTGNTDTQYF. CDR3 in DNA: TGTGCCAGCAGCGGCTGGACAGGTAACACAGATACGCAGTATTTT.

V is TRBV20-1 and J is TRBJ2-7, with D tentatively TRBD2 (6 bases). The CDR3 is made up of 15 amino acids. From germline, CDR1 is DFQATT and CDR2 SNEGSKA (reference sequence). The ends were cut back, 3 bases at V and 2 bases at J, with 17 bases in the middle. The CDR3 region has the DNA TGCAGTGCTAGTGCGGTGGGCGGGGCACCCTACGAGCAGTACTTC. Amino acid sequence: CSASAVGGAPYEQYF.

This clone was counted between two and nine times. The chain joins TRBV28 to TRBJ2-7; no clear D. V was trimmed by 9 bases and J by 3 bases, leaving 9 bases between them. This CDR3 is 11 amino acids long. Germline V gene sequence: CDR1 MDHEN, CDR2 SYDVKM. CDR3 sequence (DNA): TGTGCCAGTGGTCCGTACTACGAGCAGTACTTC. Amino acids: CASGPYYEQYF.

This sequence joins TRBV30 and TRBJ2-3, with D perhaps TRBD1 or TRBD2 (5 bases each). The V gene lost 5 bases and the J gene lost 3 bases, with 15 bases spanning the gap. This CDR3 region has 14 residues. Germline assignment: CDR1 GTSNPN and CDR2 SVGIG (reference sequence). The CDR3 nucleotides read TGTGCCTGGGGAAAGGGACGTCGGACAGATACGCAGTATTTT. As protein: CAWGKGRRTDTQYF.

This clone came up once. The rearrangement joins TRBV9 to TRBJ2-1; 12 positions agree with TRBD2. With V trimmed by 2 bases and J by 6 bases, 3 bases remained unmatched. The CDR3 length is 15 residues. CDR1 is SGDLS, CDR2 YYNGEE, per germline. CDR3 amino acids: CASSVTSGGSNEQFF. CDR3 sequence (DNA): TGTGCCAGCAGCGTGACTAGCGGGGGTTCCAATGAGCAGTTCTTC.

The chain combines TRBV24-1 with TRBJ2-5; perhaps TRBD2 as D (6 bases). Germline assignment: CDR1 KGHDR and CDR2 SFDVKD. V lost 3 bases and J lost 5, with 15 bases in between. There are 15 residues in the CDR3. DNA of the CDR3: TGTGCCACCAGTGATGGATCCCAACTAGCCGAGACCCAGTACTTC. The encoded protein is CATSDGSQLAETQYF.

The rearrangement joins TRBV5-5 to TRBJ2-7; 7 bases are a match to TRBD1. This CDR3 contains 13 residues. The V segment lost 3 bases and the J segment 0 bases; nucleotides outside the gene matches: 0. The germline V gene has CDR1 SGHKS and CDR2 YYEKEE (reference sequence). The CDR3 is CASSSGGSYEQYF. For the CDR3, the DNA is TGTGCCAGCAGCTCAGGGGGCTCCTACGAGCAGTACTTC.

The chain has TRBV6-2 or TRBV6-3 and TRBJ1-2; no reliable D call. CDR1 and CDR2 (germline): MNHEY, SVGEGT. CDR3 length: 14 amino acids. V was cut by 0 bases and J by 3 bases, with 8 bases left in between. Here the CDR3 reads CASSYSEKDYGYTF. The CDR3, as DNA: TGTGCCAGCAGTTACTCGGAGAAAGACTATGGCTACACCTTC.

In its sample, this clone was seen a few times. The chain recombines TRBV4-3 with TRBJ1-1; no definite D call. The CDR3 has 15 amino acids. CDR1 and CDR2 from the germline V gene are LGHNA and YSLEER. V lost 2 bases and J lost 2, with 12 bases in between. The CDR3 DNA follows: TGCGCCAGCAGCCAATCCTTATCCCTCAACACTGAAGCTTTCTTT. Translated, it gives CASSQSLSLNTEAFF.

This chain uses TRBV6-1 with TRBJ1-2; D not certain. Trimming removed 1 base at V and 3 bases at J, with 9 bases between. The CDR3 length is 14 residues. In germline, CDR1 is MNHNS, CDR2 SASEGT. The CDR3 coding sequence is TGTGCCAGCAGTGAAGGACTCCGTGACTATGGCTACACCTTC. Encoded protein: CASSEGLRDYGYTF.

With respect to this clone: Other DNA sequences in this specimen translate into the identical CDR3. The CDR3 DNA reads TGTGCCAGCAGTTTCGGTCAGAACACTGAAGCTTTCTTT. It yields the protein CASSFGQNTEAFF. The rearrangement uses TRBV27 and TRBJ1-1; no firm D call. Germline V lookup: CDR1 MNHEY, CDR2 SMNVEV (reference sequence). The CDR3 is 13 amino acids. Trimming cost V 3 bases and J 1 base, with 6 bases left between them.

The chain carries TRBV3-1 (or the pseudogene TRBV3-2) and TRBJ1-3; 8 nucleotides align to TRBD1. CDR1 and CDR2 from the germline V gene are LGHDT and YNNKEL (reference sequence). V trimming: 4 bases; J trimming: 4 bases; junction bases outside the gene matches: 9. This CDR3 spans 16 amino acids. CDR3 sequence (DNA): TGTGCCAGCAGCCCCCGGACAGGGCTGGGAGGAAACACCATATATTTT. Its protein product is CASSPRTGLGGNTIYF.

The chain employs TRBV7-3 and TRBJ1-1; D not resolved. Germline loops: CDR1 SGHTA, CDR2 FQGTGA. The CDR3 is 14 residues long. V was trimmed by 2 bases and J by 1 base, leaving 8 bases between them. CDR3 coding DNA: TGTGCCAGCAGCTTAGGAGGGTCGAACACTGAAGCTTTCTTT. Translation gives CASSLGGSNTEAFF.

The chain combines TRBV29-1 with TRBJ2-1; TRBD2 matches 10 bases. The CDR3 extends over 14 amino acids. J gave up 6 bases and V 5 bases, and 7 bases lay outside the gene matches. CDR1 is SQVTM and CDR2 is ANQGSEA in the germline V gene. CDR3 in amino acids: CSVRGASGGNEQFF. DNA for the CDR3: TGCAGCGTTCGAGGGGCTAGCGGGGGCAATGAGCAGTTCTTC.

The rearrangement joins TRBV7-6 to TRBJ2-7, with TRBD1 as a possible D gene (6 bases). Trimming pared 4 bases from V and 7 bases from J, leaving 26 bases between. In germline, CDR1 is SGHVS, CDR2 FNYEAQ. The CDR3 sequence is 17 residues long. The CDR3 DNA sequence: TGTGCCAGCAGCTCAGATTTCGGACAGCCGCCGGCCTTTGAGCAGTACTTC. Translating gives CASSSDFGQPPAFEQYF.

The chain joins TRBV5-6 to TRBJ2-2; D is ambiguous. The CDR3 loop spans 16 amino acids. Germline values: CDR1 SGHDT, CDR2 YYEEEE. The germline V and J ends were trimmed by 0 bases and 2 bases, with 11 bases remaining between them. The CDR3: CASSLALAANTGELFF. Here the CDR3 DNA reads TGTGCCAGCAGCTTGGCCCTGGCCGCTAACACCGGGGAGCTGTTTTTT.

V gene TRBV27 combines with J gene TRBJ2-6; 7 bases match TRBD2. Germline CDR1 is MNHEY and CDR2 is SMNVEV (reference sequence). The V and J ends lost 5 bases and 1 base, in that order; junction bases with no gene match: 2. The CDR3 has 15 amino acids. The CDR3 protein is CASSAGGSGANVLTF. CDR3 sequence (DNA): TGTGCCAGCAGTGCCGGGGGGTCTGGGGCCAACGTCCTGACTTTC. Using reference TRBV27 and TRBJ2-6 for the parts outside the CDR3, the full variable domain is EAQVTQNPRYLITVTGKKLTVTCSQNMNHEYMSWYRQDPGLGLRQIYYSMNVEVTDKGDVPEGYKVSRKEKRNFPLILESPSPNQTSLYFCASSAGGSGANVLTFGAGSRLTVL.

This clone has only a few counts. The chain carries TRBV4-1 and TRBJ2-2, with 7 bases fitting TRBD1. Germline assignment: CDR1 MGHRA and CDR2 YSYEKL. With 5 bases clipped from V and 5 bases from J, the junction kept 5 bases outside the gene matches. The CDR3 covers 14 residues. The CDR3: CASSSRQGTGELFF. CDR3 nucleotide sequence: TGCGCCAGCAGCTCCCGACAGGGAACCGGGGAGCTGTTTTTT.

This clone has only a few counts. The rearrangement links TRBV6-2 or TRBV6-3 to TRBJ2-7, with D hard to call. This CDR3 is 11 amino acids long. Trimming removed 5 bases from V and 7 bases from J, with 9 bases in between. Germline V CDR1 and CDR2: MNHEY, SVGEGT. The CDR3 region has the DNA TGTGCCAGCAGTCCGCTCCGGGAGCAGTACTTC. It is translated as CASSPLREQYF.

This chain links TRBV5-4 with TRBJ1-2; D not resolved. With 6 bases removed from V and 1 base from J, the gap between germline ends came to 10 bases. Germline CDR1 SGHNT, CDR2 YYREEE (reference sequence). The CDR3 consists of 13 residues. The CDR3 DNA sequence: TGTGCCAGCAAACGACTGGGTAACTATGGCTACACCTTC. Translated, it gives CASKRLGNYGYTF.

The rearrangement uses TRBV6-1 and TRBJ2-3, with 7 positions matching TRBD1. Germline trimming cut 2 bases from V and 1 base from J; bases unmatched to any gene: 3. Germline V gene lookup returns CDR1 MNHNS and CDR2 SASEGT. There are 15 residues in the CDR3. This chain's CDR3 is CASSEIQGGTDTQYF. CDR3 DNA: TGTGCCAGCAGTGAAATCCAGGGGGGCACAGATACGCAGTATTTT.

The chain carries TRBV5-1 and TRBJ2-2; TRBD2 might be the D (7 bases). V was shortened by 7 bases and J by 3 bases, with 10 bases between the two germline ends. CDR3 length equals 13 residues. The germline gives CDR1 SGHRS, CDR2 YFSETQ. CDR3 nucleotide sequence: TGCGCCAGCGGAGGGGGGGACACCGGGGAGCTGTTTTTT. It yields the protein CASGGGDTGELFF.